The entry below describes one T cell receptor beta chain. These data come from a study of control samples from healthy donors and cancer patients. The CDR3 loop spans 14 amino acids. Germline values: CDR1 SGHKS, CDR2 YYEKEE (reference sequence). V dropped 4 bases and J dropped 0 bases, with 10 bases sitting between them. This table comes from immunoSEQ multiplex PCR, and its TCRdb copy is limited to in-frame clones, with some not included. The data hold 30,000 to 40,000 clones, with 80% to 95% observed a single time. This receptor was identified in a man aged 40-49 years with colorectal cancer. V is TRBV5-5 and J is TRBJ1-2, with D perhaps matching TRBD1 (5 bases). The sequenced sample consisted of PBMCs. The CDR3 reads CASSRDVPNYGYTF. The CDR3 DNA reads TGTGCCAGCAGCCGGGACGTACCTAACTATGGCTACACCTTC.